These 16 T cell receptor beta chains originate from one sample sequenced in a study of tumor-infiltrating lymphocytes in primary liver carcinoma. Unsorted whole blood served as the source of blood RNA, and germline DNA was extracted as well. Researchers generated TCR beta cDNA from around 0.55 ug of total RNA, relying on a constant-region primer. It was through three nested multiplex PCR rounds of slightly modified ARM-PCR that TCR beta libraries arose. The two initial PCR rounds, around 11 cycles each, used TRBV1-TRBV30 forward and C-beta reverse primers. TCRdb passed the multiplex PCR reads through MiXCR, listing each CDR3 protein once. The sample lists 310,000 or so distinct CDR3 sequences; about two thirds were seen once. Sequencing was performed on peripheral blood. These receptors were collected from a man in his forties with primary liver carcinoma and hepatitis B virus infection.

With regard to this clonotype: Sequence at one end of the junction differs from germline and may be a read error. This rearrangement joins TRBV10-1 to TRBJ1-2; tentative D call: TRBD1 (5 bases). Per the germline V gene, CDR1 is WNHNN and CDR2 is SYGVQD (reference sequence). The CDR3 is 16 amino acids. CDR3: CASSESTWGNDYGYIF. CDR3 in DNA: TGCGCCAGCAGTGAGTCAACGTGGGGGAATGACTATGGCTACATCTTT.

As regards this clonotype: This may be a read error: a much more frequent sequence differs by one nucleotide. The genes are TRBV4-3 and TRBJ2-4, with D tentatively TRBD1 or TRBD2 (5 bases each). Trimming shortened V by 0 bases and J by 9 bases, and 18 bases separated the two germline ends. CDR3 length: 16 residues. Germline V gene sequence: CDR1 LGHNA, CDR2 YSLEER. CDR3 bases: TGCGCCAGCAGCCAAGACTCGAGGAGTGGGGCGGGCATTCAGTACTTC. It is translated as CASSQDSRSGAGIQYF.

A note on this clonotype: A read error may explain this, as a much larger clone is one base away. This chain links TRBV5-4 with TRBJ2-7, with D perhaps TRBD1 or TRBD2 (5 bases each). Germline CDR1 SGHNT, CDR2 YYREEE (reference sequence). There are 12 residues in the CDR3. Trimming removed 2 bases at V and 6 bases at J, with 9 bases between. CDR3 coding DNA: TGTGCCAGCAGCTTCCCAGGGACCGAGCAGTACTTC. Translating gives CASSFPGTEQYF.

Worth noting for this clonotype: This may be a read error, as it is one base from a much larger clone. The chain is built from TRBV4-1 and TRBJ1-6, with 7 bases identical to TRBD1. There are 15 residues in the CDR3. Germline values: CDR1 MGHRA, CDR2 YSYEKL. CDR3 residues: CASRQGGTVNSPFHF. The CDR3 nucleotides read TGCGCCAGCAGACAAGGAGGGACAGTCAATTCACCCTTCCACTTT.

About this clonotype: A read error may account for a junction end that differs from germline. The chain links TRBV4-1 to TRBJ2-2; TRBD1 matches at 7 bases. There are 12 residues in the CDR3. The germline CDR1 and CDR2 sequences are MGHRA and YSYEKL. CDR3 bases: TGCGCCAGCAGCCAAGGCACAGGGGAGCTGTTGTTT. Amino acid sequence: CASSQGTGELLF.

The rearrangement links TRBV11-2 to TRBJ2-5; D could derive from TRBD1 or TRBD2 (5 bases each). The length of the CDR3 is 17 residues. CDR1 and CDR2 from the germline V gene are SGHAT and FQNNGV. Trimming cost V 1 base and J 1 base, with 16 bases left between them. The CDR3: CASSLVANVRGQETQYF. The CDR3 coding sequence is TGTGCCAGCAGCTTAGTGGCTAACGTGAGGGGCCAAGAGACCCAGTACTTC. Supplemented by reference TRBV11-2 and TRBJ2-5, the full variable domain reads EAGVAQSPRYKIIEKRQSVAFWCNPISGHATLYWYQQILGQGPKLLIQFQNNGVVDDSQLPKDRFSAERLKGVDSTLKIQPAKLEDSAVYLCASSLVANVRGQETQYFGPGTRLLVL.

V gene TRBV10-3 combines with J gene TRBJ2-7; 7 bases are a match to TRBD1. CDR1 and CDR2 (germline): ENHRY, SYGVKD. The V and J ends lost 6 bases and 6 bases, in that order; junction bases with no gene match: 5. The CDR3 has 12 amino acids. CDR3 residues: CAIREQGSEQYF. The DNA for the CDR3 is TGTGCCATCAGGGAACAGGGGTCCGAGCAGTACTTC.

J is TRBJ2-1 and V is TRBV14; the match to TRBD2 covers 13 bases. The length of the CDR3 is 15 residues. The germline V gene has CDR1 SGHDN and CDR2 FVKESK. V was pared by 4 bases and J by 11 bases, with 8 bases of the junction left unmatched. The CDR3 bases are TGTGCCAGCAGCCTCGCGGGACTAGCGGGAATTAAGCAGTTCTTC. Translation gives CASSLAGLAGIKQFF.

As regards this clonotype: An end of the junction does not agree with germline; a read error may underlie this. The chain links TRBV6-5 to TRBJ1-1, with a possible D match to TRBD1 (5 bases). The CDR3 is 14 amino acids. In germline, CDR1 is MNHEY, CDR2 SVGAGI. CDR3 bases: TGTGCCAGCAGACAGTCAGGGAAGTGGACTGAAGTTCTCTTT. Translating gives CASRQSGKWTEVLF.

Comments on this clonotype: A single base separates this from a much larger clone, so it may be a read error. V and J are TRBV29-1 and TRBJ1-5; maybe TRBD1 (5 bases). This CDR3 has 11 residues. Germline V CDR1 and CDR2: SQVTM, ANQGSEA. CDR3 sequence reads: CRVGVGGSQHF. The CDR3 nucleotides are TGCAGAGTGGGGGTGGGTGGGTCCCAGCATTTT.

To note about this clonotype: This may come from a read error, since a much larger clone is one base off. The J gene is TRBJ1-2, the V gene TRBV4-1; weak D call: TRBD1 (6 bases). This CDR3 comprises 16 residues. Germline V CDR1 and CDR2: MGHRA, YSYEKL. The germline V and J ends were trimmed by 2 bases and 1 base, with 14 bases remaining between them. This CDR3 is CASSQSRTESNYGYTF. The CDR3 coding sequence is TGCGCCAGCAGCCAATCGCGGACAGAGAGTAACTATGGCTACACCTTC.

Concerning this clonotype itself: One end of the junction fails to match germline, which may point to a read error. The chain carries TRBV5-5 and TRBJ2-3, with 7 bases identical to TRBD1. The CDR3 spans 17 residues. Germline V gives CDR1 SGHKS, CDR2 YYEKEE (reference sequence). The CDR3 loop is CASSPRQGKSSTDTQYF. The CDR3 coding sequence is TGTGCCAGCAGCCCGAGACAGGGAAAATCTAGCACAGATACCCAGTATTTT.

The rearrangement links TRBV7-9 to TRBJ2-2; D may be TRBD1 or TRBD2 (6 bases each). The CDR3 totals 17 residues. The ends were cut back, 6 bases at V and 2 bases at J, with 19 bases in the middle. Germline CDR1 is SEHNR and CDR2 is FQNEAQ (reference sequence). CDR3 coding DNA: TGTGCCAGCAGTATTCCTTCCGGGGGCGCAAACACCGGGGAGCTGTTTTTT. Translating it yields CASSIPSGGANTGELFF.

In regard to this clonotype: A single base separates this from a much larger clone, so it may be a read error. The chain couples TRBV7-9 to TRBJ2-5, with 7 bases fitting TRBD1. Germline V CDR1 and CDR2: SEHNR, FQNEAQ (reference sequence). Losses at the gene ends were 4 bases for V and 4 bases for J; bases not matched to a gene: 9. This CDR3 has 15 amino acids. The CDR3: CASSWISQGRETQYF. The CDR3 nucleotides are TGTGCCAGCAGCTGGATCTCACAGGGGCGAGAGACCCAGTACTTC. Complete variable domain (other parts from reference TRBV7-9 and TRBJ2-5): DTGVSQNPRHKITKRGQNVTFRCDPISEHNRLYWYRQTLGQGPEFLTYFQNEAQLEKSRLLSDRFSAERPKGSFSTLEIQRTEQGDSAMYLCASSWISQGRETQYFGPGTRLLVL.

Concerning this clonotype itself: A much larger clone sits a single nucleotide away, making a read error possible. The rearrangement links TRBV10-2 to TRBJ1-1, with 7 positions matching TRBD1. CDR3 length: 11 amino acids. Germline V gene data show CDR1 as WSHSY and CDR2 as SAAADI. In DNA form, the CDR3 reads TGCGTCAGCAGTGGGGACAGTGAAGCTTTCTTT. Its translation is CVSSGDSEAFF.

The sample holds a few counts of this clonotype. CDR3 sequence (DNA): TGTGCCAGCAGCTTAGTTGTCAGGGTAATTTCAAGCAATCAGCCCCAGCATTTT. It encodes CASSLVVRVISSNQPQHF. This chain links TRBV7-8 with TRBJ1-5, with a weak D call TRBD1 (5 bases). CDR1 is SGHVS and CDR2 is FQNEAQ in the germline V gene. The V end lost 1 base, the J end lost 1 base, and 17 bases lay between the germline ends. The CDR3 spans 18 residues.